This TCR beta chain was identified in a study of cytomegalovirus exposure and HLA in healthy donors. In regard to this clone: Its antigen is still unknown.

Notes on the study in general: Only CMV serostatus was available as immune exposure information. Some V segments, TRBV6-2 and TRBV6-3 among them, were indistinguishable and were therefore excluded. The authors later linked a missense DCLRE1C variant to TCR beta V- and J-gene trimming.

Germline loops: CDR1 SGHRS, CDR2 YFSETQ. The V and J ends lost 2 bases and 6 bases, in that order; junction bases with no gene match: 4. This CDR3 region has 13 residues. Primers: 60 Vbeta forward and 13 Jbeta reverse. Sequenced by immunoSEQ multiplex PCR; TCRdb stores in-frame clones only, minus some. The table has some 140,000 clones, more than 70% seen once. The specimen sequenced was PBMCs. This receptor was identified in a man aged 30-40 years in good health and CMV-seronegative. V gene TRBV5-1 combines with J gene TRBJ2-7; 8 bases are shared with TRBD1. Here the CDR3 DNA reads TGCGCCAGCAGCTTCGGACAGGGTCTCGAGCAGTACTTC. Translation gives CASSFGQGLEQYF.